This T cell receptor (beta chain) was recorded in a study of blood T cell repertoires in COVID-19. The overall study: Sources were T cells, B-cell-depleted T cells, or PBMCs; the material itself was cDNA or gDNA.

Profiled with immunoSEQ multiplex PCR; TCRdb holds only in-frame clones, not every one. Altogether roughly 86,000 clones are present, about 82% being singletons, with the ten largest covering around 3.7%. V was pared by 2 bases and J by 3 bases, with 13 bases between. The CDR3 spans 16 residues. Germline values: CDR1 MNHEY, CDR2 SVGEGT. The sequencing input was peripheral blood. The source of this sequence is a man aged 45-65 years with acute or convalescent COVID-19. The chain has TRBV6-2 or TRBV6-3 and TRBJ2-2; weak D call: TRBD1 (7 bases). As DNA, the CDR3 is TGTGCCAGCAGTTACATCCAGGGGGACTACACCGGGGAGCTGTTTTTT. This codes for CASSYIQGDYTGELFF.